The 13 T cell receptor beta chains reported below all come from one sample, sequenced in a study of T cell responses to AZD1222 COVID-19 vaccine. Data came from immunoSEQ multiplex PCR; TCRdb stores just in-frame clones and leaves some out. The sample lists about 120,000 clones, around 87% seen once, with roughly a tenth in the top ten. The sequencing used peripheral blood, collected on day 0 of AZD1222 vaccination. Every receptor here comes from an adult in good health.

V gene TRBV5-8 combines with J gene TRBJ2-7; TRBD1 matches at 11 bases. Germline V gene sequence: CDR1 SGHTS, CDR2 YDEGEE. J gave up 3 bases and V 4 bases, and 6 bases lay outside the gene matches. The CDR3 consists of 15 residues. This CDR3 reads CASSSPGTGGYEQYF. CDR3 coding DNA: TGTGCCAGCAGCAGCCCCGGGACAGGGGGCTACGAGCAGTACTTC.

The chain carries TRBV27 and TRBJ1-2, with D tentatively TRBD1 (5 bases). CDR3 length equals 12 residues. Germline V gene lookup returns CDR1 MNHEY and CDR2 SMNVEV (reference sequence). V shed 7 bases and J shed 3 bases, with 9 bases lying between them. The CDR3 reads CASKGEDYGYTF. CDR3 nucleotide sequence: TGTGCCAGCAAAGGGGAGGACTATGGCTACACCTTC.

Only one count was recorded for this clone. The chain carries TRBV7-9 and TRBJ1-1; D is uncertain. The CDR3 covers 17 residues. The V end was cut by 4 bases, the J end by 1 base, with 19 bases between. Germline V lookup: CDR1 SEHNR, CDR2 FQNEAQ (reference sequence). The CDR3 reads CASSSTTGPSKNTEAFF. For the CDR3, the DNA is TGTGCCAGCAGCTCGACTACCGGGCCCTCCAAGAACACTGAAGCTTTCTTT.

The V gene is TRBV11-2, the J gene TRBJ1-1, with TRBD1 as a possible D gene (5 bases). The CDR3 spans 17 residues. Germline CDR1 is SGHAT and CDR2 is FQNNGV. V lost 0 bases to trimming and J lost 3 bases, with 17 bases between them. Here the CDR3 DNA reads TGTGCCAGCAGCTTAGATAACTTGGGGCTTCGGGACACTGAAGCTTTCTTT. As protein: CASSLDNLGLRDTEAFF.

The chain employs TRBV7-9 and TRBJ2-1; 9 bases agree with TRBD2. Unmatched junction bases numbered 6, after V lost 5 bases and J lost 4 bases. This CDR3 has 15 amino acids. CDR1 and CDR2 from the germline V gene are SEHNR and FQNEAQ (reference sequence). The chain's CDR3 is CASSLGGGAYNEQFF. The CDR3 region has the DNA TGTGCCAGCAGCCTTGGCGGGGGGGCGTACAATGAGCAGTTCTTC.

The genes are TRBV4-3 and TRBJ1-1, with no clear D. The CDR3 has 15 residues. Looked up from germline, CDR1 is LGHNA and CDR2 is YSLEER. The ends were cut back, 3 bases at V and 1 base at J, with 12 bases in the middle. The CDR3 loop reads CASSQALPPNTEAFF. CDR3 nucleotide sequence: TGCGCCAGCAGCCAGGCCCTTCCCCCGAACACTGAAGCTTTCTTT.

The V call is TRBV10-3, the J call TRBJ2-3, with 11 bases fitting TRBD2. J lost 1 base, V lost 7 bases, and 13 bases had no gene match. Germline V gives CDR1 ENHRY, CDR2 SYGVKD. This CDR3 comprises 18 residues. The CDR3 spells CAIMGDGTSGPRTDTQYF. The CDR3 region has the DNA TGTGCCATCATGGGAGATGGGACTAGCGGACCCCGCACAGATACGCAGTATTTT.

This clone was detected only a few times. The CDR3 DNA is TGTGCCAGCAAGGACAGGGGTGCCTCCTACGAGCAGTACTTC. It yields the protein CASKDRGASYEQYF. This chain uses TRBV2 with TRBJ2-7; TRBD1 matches at 9 bases. This CDR3 has 14 amino acids. J lost 0 bases, V lost 7 bases, and 4 bases had no gene match. Germline V gene data show CDR1 as SNHLY and CDR2 as FYNNEI.

With regard to this clone: Distinct nucleotide sequences in the sample also encode this CDR3. The gene calls are TRBV4-1 and TRBJ1-1; 7 positions match TRBD1. Germline V gene sequence: CDR1 MGHRA, CDR2 YSYEKL. The CDR3 loop spans 15 amino acids. J was trimmed by 5 bases and V by 1 base; bases with no gene match: 7. CDR3 residues: CASSQAYRGRTEAFF. CDR3 in DNA: TGCGCCAGCAGCCAAGCGTACAGGGGCAGGACTGAAGCTTTCTTT.

This sequence joins TRBV3-1 (or the pseudogene TRBV3-2) and TRBJ1-2; no definite D call. This CDR3 contains 14 residues. Germline CDR1 reads LGHDT; CDR2 reads YNNKEL (reference sequence). Trimming shortened V by 1 base and J by 5 bases, and 11 bases separated the two germline ends. CDR3 residues: CASSQVSGIYGYTF. The CDR3 coding sequence is TGTGCCAGCAGCCAAGTGTCCGGAATTTATGGCTACACCTTC.

V usage is TRBV19 and J usage is TRBJ1-2; TRBD1 matches at 7 bases. Germline-derived CDR1 and CDR2 are LNHDA and SQIVND (reference sequence). Unmatched junction bases numbered 7, after V lost 3 bases and J lost 9 bases. This CDR3 is built from 13 residues. The CDR3 DNA follows: TGTGCCAGTAGTATCGAGGGGGCTCGTAGCTACACCTTC. Translation: CASSIEGARSYTF.

The table lists this clone with a count of one. This chain links TRBV15 with TRBJ1-2, with D maybe TRBD1 (5 bases). Germline CDR1 and CDR2: LNHNV and YYDKDF (reference sequence). This CDR3 is built from 15 residues. Trimming left V 1 base short and J 1 base short, with 10 bases between. CDR3 in amino acids: CATSRADSLNYGYTF. CDR3 coding DNA: TGTGCCACCAGCAGAGCTGACAGCCTTAACTATGGCTACACCTTC.

This CDR3 reads CASSATGGIGELFF. Written as DNA, the CDR3 is TGTGCCAGCAGTGCGACAGGGGGCATCGGGGAGCTGTTTTTT. V gene TRBV6-7 combines with J gene TRBJ2-2; 10 nucleotides line up with TRBD1. TRBV6-7 falls under the ORF class, with uncertain function. With 5 bases clipped from V and 7 bases from J, the junction kept 4 bases outside the gene matches. CDR3 size: 14 residues.